This T cell receptor beta chain was captured in a study of cytotoxic CD8 clonotypes in ibrutinib-treated CLL. The protocol was immunoSEQ multiplex PCR, while the TCRdb copy is restricted to in-frame clones and leaves out a portion. The table includes around 250,000 clones, 70% detected once. Trimming cost V 3 bases and J 1 base, with 12 bases left between them. This CDR3 contains 15 residues. The germline CDR1 and CDR2 sequences are KGHSH and LQKENI. This TCR was recovered from a human donor with chronic lymphocytic leukemia. The chain combines TRBV18 with TRBJ2-5; no firm D call. The input for sequencing was PBMCs, taken after 24 months of ibrutinib treatment. CDR3 amino acids: CASSPPLAAQETQYF. The CDR3 DNA reads as TGTGCCAGCTCACCCCCTCTGGCAGCCCAAGAGACCCAGTACTTC.